The 29 T cell receptor beta chains reported below all come from one sample, sequenced in a study of PD-1 blockade in classical Hodgkin lymphoma. Profiling relied on immunoSEQ multiplex PCR, and the TCRdb table lists in-frame clones only, not all of them. The sample shows about 32,000 clones, about 87% of them seen only once. As for time point: newly diagnosed, previously untreated cHL patient sample. Magnetic depletion of unwanted cells isolated CD4+ T cells from thawed PBMCs. Specimen: CD4+ T cells from blood. These receptors all come from a human donor with classical Hodgkin lymphoma.

This clone was counted a few times. This chain links TRBV27 with TRBJ1-4; the D is unclear. There are 13 residues in the CDR3. Germline CDR1 and CDR2: MNHEY and SMNVEV (reference sequence). In DNA form, the CDR3 reads TGTGCTCGAACCGGTGCAACTAATGAAAAACTGTTTTTT. Translated, it gives CARTGATNEKLFF.

The gene calls are TRBV7-2 and TRBJ2-1, with 10 bases fitting TRBD2. V dropped 1 base and J dropped 6; count of bases not matched to a gene: 3. Germline loops: CDR1 SGHTA, CDR2 FQGNSA. The length of the CDR3 is 15 residues. The CDR3 sequence is CASSLGLAGVNEQFF. The CDR3 DNA follows: TGTGCCAGCAGCTTAGGGCTAGCGGGAGTCAATGAGCAGTTCTTC.

This clone was picked up a small number of times. In DNA form, the CDR3 reads TGTGCCAGCAGTGTGACAGGGTTCCTAAGCAATCAGCCCCAGCATTTT. As protein: CASSVTGFLSNQPQHF. The chain is built from TRBV6-1 and TRBJ1-5; 7 bases line up with TRBD1. The trim removed 4 bases at V and 1 base at J, leaving 7 bases unmatched. This CDR3 comprises 16 residues. Per the germline V gene, CDR1 is MNHNS and CDR2 is SASEGT.

As concerns this clone: Other DNA sequences in this sample translate to the same CDR3. V and J are TRBV9 and TRBJ2-1; D is unresolved. Trimming left V 0 bases short and J 0 bases short, with 7 bases between. CDR3 size: 15 residues. Germline-derived CDR1 and CDR2 are SGDLS and YYNGEE. CDR3 loop: CASSVGTVSYNEQFF. The CDR3 DNA reads TGTGCCAGCAGCGTAGGGACCGTCTCCTACAATGAGCAGTTCTTC.

The genes are TRBV5-6 and TRBJ2-7, with TRBD2 matching 7 bases. This CDR3 has 14 amino acids. Germline V CDR1 and CDR2: SGHDT, YYEEEE. The J segment lost 5 bases and the V segment lost 1 base, leaving 6 bases of the junction unmatched. The CDR3 sequence: CASSLSPTSNEQYF. CDR3 nucleotide sequence: TGTGCCAGCAGCTTGTCCCCGACTAGCAACGAGCAGTACTTC.

V usage is TRBV11-3 and J usage is TRBJ2-3; D may match TRBD1 or TRBD2 (7 bases each). This CDR3 is built from 15 residues. The V and J ends lost 5 bases and 4 bases respectively, with 16 bases between them. The germline V gene encodes CDR1 SGHNT and CDR2 YENEEA. CDR3 sequence (DNA): TGTGCCAGCAGCCCCAGGGGGGGGGTTGCAGATACGCAGTATTTT. Encoded protein: CASSPRGGVADTQYF.

This clone was picked up one time. J is TRBJ1-5 and V is TRBV5-6, with D possibly being TRBD1 (6 bases). V gave up 4 bases and J gave up 5 bases, with 13 bases separating them. The CDR3 loop spans 14 amino acids. The germline CDR1 and CDR2 sequences are SGHDT and YYEEEE. CDR3 in amino acids: CASSLAGAYQPQHF. Here the CDR3 DNA reads TGTGCCAGCAGCCTCGCAGGGGCTTATCAGCCCCAGCATTTT. Combining the CDR3 with reference TRBV5-6 and TRBJ1-5 gives the whole variable domain DAGVTQSPTHLIKTRGQQVTLRCSPKSGHDTVSWYQQALGQGPQFIFQYYEEEERQRGNFPDRFSGHQFPNYSSELNVNALLLGDSALYLCASSLAGAYQPQHFGDGTRLSIL.

The rearrangement joins TRBV5-6 to TRBJ2-5, with a tentative D call TRBD1 (6 bases). Trimming cost V 4 bases and J 2 bases, with 9 bases left between them. The length of the CDR3 is 13 residues. Germline CDR1 and CDR2: SGHDT and YYEEEE. CDR3 protein: CASSPRGQETQYF. For the CDR3, the DNA is TGTGCCAGCAGCCCCAGGGGTCAAGAGACCCAGTACTTC. Combining the CDR3 with reference TRBV5-6 and TRBJ2-5 gives the whole variable domain DAGVTQSPTHLIKTRGQQVTLRCSPKSGHDTVSWYQQALGQGPQFIFQYYEEEERQRGNFPDRFSGHQFPNYSSELNVNALLLGDSALYLCASSPRGQETQYFGPGTRLLVL.

This clone occurred a few times. This chain links TRBV5-1 with TRBJ1-1, with D perhaps matching TRBD1 (6 bases). Germline CDR1 and CDR2: SGHRS and YFSETQ. CDR3 length equals 15 residues. V was shortened by 4 bases and J by 3 bases, with 16 bases between the two germline ends. CDR3 DNA sequence: TGCGCCAGCAGCCCTGACAGGTACCGGGACACTGAAGCTTTCTTT. Translating gives CASSPDRYRDTEAFF.

This chain's CDR3 is CASSILGQYF. The DNA of the CDR3 is TGTGCCAGTAGTATTTTAGGACAGTACTTC. The chain employs TRBV19 and TRBJ2-5; D ambiguous. Trimming stripped 3 bases from V and 11 bases from J, with 7 bases between. Germline V lookup: CDR1 LNHDA, CDR2 SQIVND (reference sequence). The CDR3 runs to 10 residues.

CDR3 in DNA: TGTGCCAGCAGCGCCAGACCGGCCGGCGACACTGAAGCTTTCTTT. Translation: CASSARPAGDTEAFF. This chain links TRBV7-2 with TRBJ1-1; D uncertain. The CDR3 spans 15 residues. Trimming stripped 5 bases from V and 3 bases from J, with 16 bases between. The germline V gene encodes CDR1 SGHTA and CDR2 FQGNSA.

The chain employs TRBV7-8 and TRBJ2-3; TRBD2 aligns across 7 bases. In germline, CDR1 is SGHVS, CDR2 FQNEAQ. V trimming: 3 bases; J trimming: 5 bases; junction bases outside the gene matches: 17. This CDR3 has 18 residues. CDR3 residues: CASSLLSGRSLTEDTQYF. The CDR3, as DNA: TGTGCCAGCAGCTTGCTTAGCGGGCGAAGTCTGACGGAAGATACGCAGTATTTT.

This rearrangement joins TRBV5-1 to TRBJ1-1, with 8 bases fitting TRBD1. Trimming removed 4 bases from V and 10 bases from J; junction bases left unmatched: 9. Germline values: CDR1 SGHRS, CDR2 YFSETQ. This CDR3 comprises 13 residues. CDR3 DNA sequence: TGCGCCAGCAGCCCCGGGACAGGATTAGGAGCTTTCTTT. Translation gives CASSPGTGLGAFF. The variable domain in full, with the rest retrieved from reference TRBV5-1 and TRBJ1-1, is KAGVTQTPRYLIKTRGQQVTLSCSPISGHRSVSWYQQTPGQGLQFLFEYFSETQRNKGNFPGRFSGRQFSNSRSEMNVSTLELGDSALYLCASSPGTGLGAFFGQGTRLTVV.

This chain uses TRBV4-1 with TRBJ2-2; 10 positions agree with TRBD2. The length of the CDR3 is 17 residues. V shed 4 bases, J shed 8 bases, and the junction held 13 bases outside the gene matches. Germline values: CDR1 MGHRA, CDR2 YSYEKL. CDR3 coding DNA: TGCGCCAGCAGCCTCTGGTCCAGCGGGAGGGAAGGTGGGGAGCTGTTTTTT. It specifies CASSLWSSGREGGELFF.

The V and J genes are TRBV5-1 and TRBJ1-3, with D perhaps matching TRBD1 (6 bases). The CDR3 has 14 residues. CDR1 SGHRS and CDR2 YFSETQ come from the germline V gene. V lost 1 base and J lost 8, with 13 bases in between. CDR3 sequence: CASSLQQGADTIYF. CDR3 nucleotides: TGCGCCAGCAGCTTGCAACAGGGAGCGGACACCATATATTTT.

This clone was detected once. The CDR3 region is CASSFLVGGAETQYF. CDR3 DNA sequence: TGTGCCAGCAGTTTTCTTGTAGGGGGCGCCGAGACCCAGTACTTC. The chain has TRBV28 and TRBJ2-5, with 7 positions matching TRBD1. Germline V gene sequence: CDR1 MDHEN, CDR2 SYDVKM. The CDR3 consists of 15 residues. With V trimmed by 3 bases and J by 5 bases, 9 bases remained unmatched. Complete variable domain (other parts from reference TRBV28 and TRBJ2-5): DVKVTQSSRYLVKRTGEKVFLECVQDMDHENMFWYRQDPGLGLRLIYFSYDVKMKEKGDIPEGYSVSREKKERFSLILESASTNQTSMYLCASSFLVGGAETQYFGPGTRLLVL.

This chain uses TRBV5-6 with TRBJ2-5; a weak D match, TRBD2 (5 bases). Trimming cost V 2 bases and J 4 bases, with 6 bases left between them. This CDR3 contains 12 residues. Germline-derived CDR1 and CDR2 are SGHDT and YYEEEE. The CDR3 DNA reads as TGTGCCAGCAGCTTCGGGATAGAGACCCAGTACTTC. Translation: CASSFGIETQYF.

The chain links TRBV7-9 to TRBJ2-7; weak D call: TRBD1 (6 bases). The V gene's germline CDR1 is SEHNR and CDR2 FQNEAQ (reference sequence). V was trimmed by 2 bases and J by 7 bases, leaving 18 bases between them. This CDR3 comprises 15 residues. The CDR3 reads CASSLSSPGVGEQYF. DNA of the CDR3: TGTGCCAGCAGCTTATCATCTCCAGGGGTGGGGGAGCAGTACTTC.

This clone was counted between two and nine times. V usage is TRBV5-4 and J usage is TRBJ1-2; maybe TRBD1 (6 bases). The CDR3 is 13 residues long. V gave up 4 bases and J gave up 7 bases, with 14 bases separating them. Germline V lookup: CDR1 SGHNT, CDR2 YYREEE (reference sequence). In DNA form, the CDR3 reads TGTGCCAGCAGCGGCGGGGGGGCGGTTGGCTACACCTTC. Protein product: CASSGGGAVGYTF.

The chain is built from TRBV27 and TRBJ1-5; maybe TRBD1 (5 bases). This CDR3 has 13 amino acids. The ends were cut back, 9 bases at V and 6 bases at J, with 15 bases in the middle. CDR1 is MNHEY, CDR2 SMNVEV, per germline (reference sequence). The CDR3 sequence is CASRGGVTQPQHF. The CDR3 coding sequence is TGTGCCAGTCGGGGGGGAGTTACTCAGCCCCAGCATTTT.

Regarding this clone: Its ends do not fully match the called genes, so a read error is possible. The V gene is TRBV7-8, the J gene TRBJ1-1; 7 nucleotides agree with TRBD1. The CDR3 extends over 17 amino acids. Germline CDR1 reads SGHVS; CDR2 reads FQNEAQ. The DNA of the CDR3 is TGTGCCAGCAGTTTAGACAGGGTGATCCATCTGAACACTGAAGCTTTCTTT. Protein sequence: CASSLDRVIHLNTEAFF.

This sequence joins TRBV4-1 and TRBJ2-3; 7 bases align to TRBD2. The CDR3 is 12 amino acids. Germline V gives CDR1 MGHRA, CDR2 YSYEKL. The V and J ends lost 3 bases and 14 bases, in that order; junction bases with no gene match: 8. CDR3 region: CASSQGGTRTYF. CDR3 nucleotide sequence: TGCGCCAGCAGCCAGGGGGGGACCAGAACGTATTTT.

V gene TRBV7-2 combines with J gene TRBJ1-5; D is uncertain. Germline assignment: CDR1 SGHTA and CDR2 FQGNSA. The CDR3 has 13 amino acids. Trimming removed 8 bases from V and 2 bases from J, with 10 bases in between. As DNA, the CDR3 is TGTGCCAGCGGGCTGCGGGGCAATCAGCCCCAGCATTTT. Protein sequence: CASGLRGNQPQHF.

The V and J genes are TRBV6-1 and TRBJ2-3, with D maybe TRBD1 (6 bases). Trimming removed 3 bases from V and 3 bases from J, with 16 bases in between. This CDR3 has 16 amino acids. Germline values: CDR1 MNHNS, CDR2 SASEGT. CDR3 coding DNA: TGTGCCAGCAGTGAGTCCCCCGGGACAAGGACAGATACGCAGTATTTT. As protein: CASSESPGTRTDTQYF.

This chain links TRBV7-9 with TRBJ1-3; no clear D gene. Germline values: CDR1 SEHNR, CDR2 FQNEAQ (reference sequence). V was clipped by 5 bases and J by 3 bases, with 14 bases between them. The CDR3 is made up of 15 amino acids. CDR3 nucleotides: TGTGCCAGCAGCCCCCCCCGGGGTAGTGGAAACACCATATATTTT. Translated: CASSPPRGSGNTIYF.

J is TRBJ2-1 and V is TRBV30; TRBD2 agrees at 7 bases. The J segment lost 3 bases and the V segment lost 8 bases, leaving 4 bases of the junction unmatched. This CDR3 contains 12 residues. Germline CDR1 GTSNPN, CDR2 SVGIG (reference sequence). In nucleotides, the CDR3 is TGTGCCCTAGCGGTTGACTACAATGAGCAGTTCTTC. It translates to CALAVDYNEQFF.

This clone was recorded once. V is TRBV5-6 and J is TRBJ2-7; 8 bases line up with TRBD1. The V segment lost 1 base and the J segment 2 bases; nucleotides outside the gene matches: 5. This CDR3 is 15 amino acids long. CDR1 and CDR2 (germline): SGHDT, YYEEEE. The CDR3: CASSLTGQGAYEQYV. CDR3 DNA: TGTGCCAGCAGCTTGACAGGACAGGGAGCCTACGAGCAGTACGTC.

This clone was observed once. The V gene is TRBV7-8, the J gene TRBJ1-5; 9 bases are shared with TRBD1. Germline-derived CDR1 and CDR2 are SGHVS and FQNEAQ. The J segment lost 1 base and the V segment lost 5 bases, leaving 6 bases of the junction unmatched. This CDR3 is 16 amino acids long. The chain's CDR3 is CASSASDRGSNQPQHF. CDR3 nucleotide sequence: TGTGCCAGCAGCGCCTCGGACAGGGGAAGCAATCAGCCCCAGCATTTT.

The V call is TRBV29-1, the J call TRBJ2-7; 8 bases are shared with TRBD1. V shed 6 bases, J shed 3 bases, and the junction held 22 bases outside the gene matches. The germline V gene has CDR1 SQVTM and CDR2 ANQGSEA. This CDR3 spans 18 amino acids. CDR3 protein: CSVDRDGGLVSHYYEQYF. CDR3 coding DNA: TGCAGCGTGGACAGGGATGGGGGCCTGGTGTCCCACTACTACGAGCAGTACTTC.